A selection of T cell receptor beta chains follows, all from one sample in a study of blood T cells in healthy people across ages. TCRdb fed the 5' RACE reads into MiXCR, producing one record per CDR3 protein. The table has more than 600,000 distinct CDR3 sequences, just under 25% seen once. These same data were also listed under a study on T cells of mothers and their children.

Sequenced input: blood. The source of these receptors is a boy between 10 and 17 years old in good health. CDR3s include the opening cysteine and the closing phenylalanine or tryptophan. A D gene is named only where the DNA matches it firmly. Expanded clones are given a class, and other clones once, few, many or no size at all.

d_call: TRBD1
v_call: TRBV7-3
clone_size: few
j_call: TRBJ1-2
cdr3_nt: TGTGCCAGCAGCCTCTGGGACAGGGTTAACTATGGCTACACCTTC
cdr3_aa: CASSLWDRVNYGYTF

d_call: -
v_call: TRBV11-2
clone_size: -
j_call: TRBJ2-1
cdr3_nt: TGTGCCAGCAGACCTGCCGTCGGGATTGAGCAGTTCTTC
cdr3_aa: CASRPAVGIEQFF

d_call: -
v_call: TRBV20-1
clone_size: -
j_call: TRBJ2-1
cdr3_nt: TGCAGTGCTAGAGATTACGGGAGATCAAATGAGCAGTTCTTC
cdr3_aa: CSARDYGRSNEQFF

d_call: -
v_call: TRBV21-1
clone_size: few
j_call: TRBJ2-3
cdr3_nt: TGTGCCAGCAGCAAGACAGGAGATACGCAGTATTTT
cdr3_aa: CASSKTGDTQYF

d_call: TRBD2
v_call: TRBV7-9
clone_size: -
j_call: TRBJ2-1
cdr3_nt: TGTGCCAGCAGCCCGCAGCGGGAACGCCACAATGAGCAGTTCTTC
cdr3_aa: CASSPQRERHNEQFF

d_call: -
v_call: TRBV29-1
clone_size: many
j_call: TRBJ2-6
cdr3_nt: TGCAGCGTTTACGGGACTGGGAACTCTGGGGCCAACGTCCTGACTTTC
cdr3_aa: CSVYGTGNSGANVLTF

d_call: TRBD1
v_call: TRBV6-1
clone_size: -
j_call: TRBJ1-6
cdr3_nt: TGTGCCAGCAGGGACAGGGGTCTCAATTCACCCCTCCACTTT
cdr3_aa: CASRDRGLNSPLHF

d_call: -
v_call: TRBV29-1
clone_size: -
j_call: TRBJ1-2
cdr3_nt: TGCAGCGTTGAACAGCTCAACTATGGCTACACCTTC
cdr3_aa: CSVEQLNYGYTF

d_call: -
v_call: TRBV6-2/TRBV6-3
clone_size: -
j_call: TRBJ2-5
cdr3_nt: TGTGCCAGCAGTTTAACCGTAGCCTCGCGGGAGACCCAGTACTTC
cdr3_aa: CASSLTVASRETQYF

d_call: -
v_call: TRBV7-8
clone_size: -
j_call: TRBJ2-3
cdr3_nt: TGTGCCAGCAGCTTAGCGGTCTTACAGTCTAGCACAGATACGCAGTATTTT
cdr3_aa: CASSLAVLQSSTDTQYF

d_call: TRBD1
v_call: TRBV7-9
clone_size: -
j_call: TRBJ2-5
cdr3_nt: TGTGCCAGCAGCCCCAGAGCCCCCCCTTCAGACAGGGGAGGAGAGACCCAGTACTTC
cdr3_aa: CASSPRAPPSDRGGETQYF

d_call: -
v_call: TRBV12-3/TRBV12-4
clone_size: few
j_call: TRBJ2-5
cdr3_nt: TGTGCCAGCAGTAAGGTAGAGACCCAGTACTTC
cdr3_aa: CASSKVETQYF

d_call: -
v_call: TRBV4-2
clone_size: -
j_call: TRBJ2-1
cdr3_nt: TGTGCCAGCAGCCTAGCGGTTCGCTCCTACAATGAGCAGTTCTTC
cdr3_aa: CASSLAVRSYNEQFF

d_call: -
v_call: TRBV12-3/TRBV12-4
clone_size: few
j_call: TRBJ2-5
cdr3_nt: -
cdr3_aa: CASSFGSGLAEETQYF

d_call: TRBD2
v_call: TRBV6-5
clone_size: few
j_call: TRBJ2-1
cdr3_nt: TGTGCCAGCAGTTACCCTCTAGCGGGAGGGGGTGCTGAGCAGTTCTTC
cdr3_aa: CASSYPLAGGGAEQFF

d_call: -
v_call: TRBV3-1
clone_size: few
j_call: TRBJ2-1
cdr3_nt: TGTGCCAGCAGCCAAGAAGTGGCGGGATACAATGAGCAGTTCTTC
cdr3_aa: CASSQEVAGYNEQFF

d_call: -
v_call: TRBV29-1
clone_size: few
j_call: TRBJ2-7
cdr3_nt: TGCAGCGTTGAGACAGGAAAATCCTACGAGCAGTACTTC
cdr3_aa: CSVETGKSYEQYF

d_call: TRBD2
v_call: TRBV10-3
clone_size: few
j_call: TRBJ2-1
cdr3_nt: TGTGCCATCAATGCCGCCGGGACTAGTGGGAGTGAGCAGTTCTTC
cdr3_aa: CAINAAGTSGSEQFF

d_call: -
v_call: TRBV29-1
clone_size: -
j_call: TRBJ2-5
cdr3_nt: TGCAGCGTTGCCGGGATCCCCTCAATTAACCAAGAGACCCAGTACTTC
cdr3_aa: CSVAGIPSINQETQYF

d_call: TRBD1
v_call: TRBV20-1
clone_size: -
j_call: TRBJ1-6
cdr3_nt: TGCAGTGCCAACACCGGGACAGGGGGGAATTCACCCCTCCACTTT
cdr3_aa: CSANTGTGGNSPLHF

d_call: -
v_call: TRBV15
clone_size: few
j_call: TRBJ2-5
cdr3_nt: TGTGCCACCAAGGCCGGACTCCTCCAAGAGACCCAGTACTTC
cdr3_aa: CATKAGLLQETQYF

d_call: -
v_call: TRBV28
clone_size: -
j_call: TRBJ2-7
cdr3_nt: TGTGCCAGCAGTCTCCCGAGCCCCTACGAGCAGTACTTC
cdr3_aa: CASSLPSPYEQYF

d_call: TRBD1
v_call: TRBV2
clone_size: many
j_call: TRBJ2-7
cdr3_nt: TGTGCCAGCATTTTCGACAGGGACACCTACGAGCAGTACTTC
cdr3_aa: CASIFDRDTYEQYF

d_call: -
v_call: TRBV2
clone_size: -
j_call: TRBJ1-2
cdr3_nt: TGTGCCAGCAGTGAATCTGGCCAGCCCGCTAACTATGGCTACACCTTC
cdr3_aa: CASSESGQPANYGYTF

d_call: -
v_call: TRBV12-3/TRBV12-4
clone_size: -
j_call: TRBJ2-5
cdr3_nt: TGTGCCAGCAGCCCAGGGGACGGTCCGGAGACCCAGTACTTC
cdr3_aa: CASSPGDGPETQYF

d_call: TRBD1
v_call: TRBV20-1
clone_size: -
j_call: TRBJ1-4
cdr3_nt: TGCAGTGCTAGACAGGGGGCAACTAATGAAAAACTGTTTTTT
cdr3_aa: CSARQGATNEKLFF

d_call: TRBD1
v_call: TRBV5-1
clone_size: -
j_call: TRBJ1-1
cdr3_nt: TGCGCCAGCAGCAAACATAACCCGGGACAGGGGGTAGTGCACACTGAAGCTTTCTTT
cdr3_aa: CASSKHNPGQGVVHTEAFF

d_call: -
v_call: TRBV6-2/TRBV6-3
clone_size: few
j_call: TRBJ1-1
cdr3_nt: TGTGCCAGCAGTCTGCACGGAGAGAACACTGAAGCTTTCTTT
cdr3_aa: CASSLHGENTEAFF

d_call: -
v_call: TRBV7-9
clone_size: -
j_call: TRBJ2-7
cdr3_nt: TGCGCCAGCAGCTTTCTCCACGTTTACGAGCAGTACTTC
cdr3_aa: CASSFLHVYEQYF

d_call: -
v_call: TRBV7-3
clone_size: few
j_call: TRBJ1-1
cdr3_nt: TGTGCCAGCAGCTTAGAGGTGGCGAGCACTGAAGCTTTCTTT
cdr3_aa: CASSLEVASTEAFF

d_call: -
v_call: TRBV7-3
clone_size: -
j_call: TRBJ2-5
cdr3_nt: TGTGCCAGCAGCAAGGACAGCCAAGAGACCCAGTACTTC
cdr3_aa: CASSKDSQETQYF

d_call: -
v_call: TRBV4-2
clone_size: few
j_call: TRBJ1-2
cdr3_nt: TGTGCCAGCAGCCAACCTGGGGGGAACTATGGCTACACCTTC
cdr3_aa: CASSQPGGNYGYTF

d_call: TRBD1
v_call: TRBV29-1
clone_size: few
j_call: TRBJ2-1
cdr3_nt: TGCAGCGCGAGGACAGGGGGCTTCGGTGAGCAGTTCTTC
cdr3_aa: CSARTGGFGEQFF

d_call: -
v_call: TRBV5-1
clone_size: few
j_call: TRBJ1-4
cdr3_nt: TGCGCCAGCAGACCCGAGGGAGGTGAAAAACTGTTTTTT
cdr3_aa: CASRPEGGEKLFF

d_call: -
v_call: TRBV28
clone_size: few
j_call: TRBJ1-5
cdr3_nt: TGTGCCAGCAGGGCTAATCCGGGAAACAATCAGCCCCAGCATTTT
cdr3_aa: CASRANPGNNQPQHF

d_call: -
v_call: TRBV7-9
clone_size: -
j_call: TRBJ1-1
cdr3_nt: TGTGCCAGCAGCTTAGTGAGTGGAGGAGATGAAGCTTTCTTT
cdr3_aa: CASSLVSGGDEAFF